Here is one TCR beta chain with its context. Its antigen is still unknown. For the second PCR, which ran for roughly 6 to 11 cycles, a sample-barcoded 5' primer and a J-beta primer mix were used. TCRdb redid the calling of the 5' RACE reads with MiXCR, one entry per CDR3 protein. The table lists some 920,000 distinct CDR3 sequences, roughly 51% of them singletons. The data originate from a study of blood T cells in healthy people across ages. Whole-study results and caveats: Estimated diversity that came from one million T cells was considered an underestimate.

Germline loops: CDR1 MNHEY, CDR2 SVGAGI. The CDR3 is 16 amino acids. The sample taken for sequencing was blood. J is TRBJ2-5 and V is TRBV6-5, with TRBD2 matching 14 bases. The J call is doubtful: the DNA matches TRBJ2-7 better. This TCR derives from a woman between 55 and 75 years old in good health. CDR3 protein: CASSYRLAGGLYEQYF. DNA for the CDR3: TGTGCCAGCAGTTACCGACTAGCGGGAGGGTTATACGAGCAGTACTTC.